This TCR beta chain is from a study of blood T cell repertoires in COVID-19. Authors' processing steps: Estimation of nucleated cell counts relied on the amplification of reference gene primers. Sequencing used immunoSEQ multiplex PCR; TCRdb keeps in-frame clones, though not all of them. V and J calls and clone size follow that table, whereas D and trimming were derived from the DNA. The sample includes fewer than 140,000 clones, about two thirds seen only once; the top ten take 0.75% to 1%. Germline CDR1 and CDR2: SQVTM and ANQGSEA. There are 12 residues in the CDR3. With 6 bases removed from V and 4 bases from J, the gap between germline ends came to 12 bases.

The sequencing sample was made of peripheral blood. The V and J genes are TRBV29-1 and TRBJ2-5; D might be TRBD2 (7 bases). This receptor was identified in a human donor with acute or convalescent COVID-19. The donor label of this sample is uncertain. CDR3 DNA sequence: TGCAGCGTCCGGGGGGCCGGAGAGACCCAGTACTTC. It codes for CSVRGAGETQYF. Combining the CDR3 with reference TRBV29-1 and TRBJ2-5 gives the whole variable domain SAVISQKPSRDICQRGTSLTIQCQVDSQVTMMFWYRQQPGQSLTLIATANQGSEATYESGFVIDKFPISRPNLTFSTLTVSNMSPEDSSIYLCSVRGAGETQYFGPGTRLLVL.